The 10 T cell receptor beta chains in this list originate from one sample, sequenced in a study of naive and memory T cell subsets. Treatment denoted: skin biopsy from PPD injection site in Mantoux-positive individual. TCR cDNA received a 3' ligated oligonucleotide that carried a UMI. Ligated cDNA underwent four rounds of PCR with nested alpha and beta constant region primers and SP2. TCRdb fed the UMI-ligation and nested PCR reads into MiXCR, producing one record per CDR3 protein. There are about 37,000 distinct CDR3 sequences in the sample; about 10% occur only once, and roughly 3.9% lies in the top ten. Sequences were derived from skin, sampled from a tuberculin skin test site. All receptors come from an adult in good health.

The V call is TRBV11-1, the J call TRBJ2-2, with TRBD2 identical over 9 bases. CDR1 SGHAT and CDR2 FQDESV come from the germline V gene (reference sequence). CDR3 length equals 15 residues. J lost 7 bases, V lost 3 bases, and 6 bases had no gene match. The CDR3 loop reads CASSFSGTSIGELFF. The CDR3 DNA reads TGTGCCAGCAGCTTCTCGGGGACTAGCATCGGGGAGCTGTTTTTT.

This clonotype was counted many times. CDR3 sequence reads: CASSPSSGRNFSPDEQYF. DNA of the CDR3: TGTGCCAGCTCACCGAGTAGCGGGAGAAATTTTTCACCCGACGAGCAGTACTTC. V usage is TRBV18 and J usage is TRBJ2-7; 9 nucleotides align to TRBD2. Germline V lookup: CDR1 KGHSH, CDR2 LQKENI. The CDR3 is 18 residues long. Germline trimming cut 3 bases from V and 5 bases from J; bases unmatched to any gene: 17.

The chain links TRBV20-1 to TRBJ1-2, with unresolved D. Germline CDR1 and CDR2: DFQATT and SNEGSKA (reference sequence). This CDR3 region has 11 residues. V was trimmed by 2 bases and J by 5 bases, leaving 6 bases between them. This CDR3 reads CSARPVYGYTF. The CDR3 nucleotides are TGCAGTGCTAGACCCGTGTATGGCTACACCTTC.

This clonotype was counted once. The gene calls are TRBV9 and TRBJ2-4; 13 nucleotides agree with TRBD2. This CDR3 contains 18 residues. Germline loops: CDR1 SGDLS, CDR2 YYNGEE. The V and J ends lost 3 bases and 1 base, in that order; junction bases with no gene match: 7. The CDR3 nucleotides are TGTGCCAGCAGCGCCGGACTAGCGGGGGAGAGGGCCAAAAACATTCAGTACTTC. Encoded protein: CASSAGLAGERAKNIQYF. The full variable domain, completed using reference TRBV9 and TRBJ2-4, is DSGVTQTPKHLITATGQRVTLRCSPRSGDLSVYWYQQSLDQGLQFLIQYYNGEERAKGNILERFSAQQFPDLHSELNLSSLELGDSALYFCASSAGLAGERAKNIQYFGAGTRLSVL.

With regard to this clonotype: A much larger clone differs by one base, so this may be a read error. The V and J genes are TRBV7-9 and TRBJ1-1; TRBD1 agrees at 8 bases. The CDR3 covers 16 residues. Germline CDR1 and CDR2: SEHNR and FQNEAQ (reference sequence). The V gene end was trimmed by 8 bases and the J gene end by 3 bases; junction bases not matched to a gene: 14. The CDR3 bases are TGTGCCAGCGACCAGGGGGCCAGGGGGTGTGACACTGAAGCTTTCTTT. Translated: CASDQGARGCDTEAFF. The whole variable domain, filled in from reference TRBV7-9 and TRBJ1-1, reads DTGVSQNPRHKITKRGQNVTFRCDPISEHNRLYWYRQTLGQGPEFLTYFQNEAQLEKSRLLSDRFSAERPKGSFSTLEIQRTEQGDSAMYLCASDQGARGCDTEAFFGQGTRLTVV.

The chain employs TRBV3-1 and TRBJ1-5, with a possible D match to TRBD1 (6 bases). The CDR3 has 17 amino acids. Germline CDR1 LGHDT, CDR2 YNNKEL (reference sequence). V dropped 2 bases and J dropped 5 bases, with 19 bases sitting between them. The CDR3 is CASSQFGGLQEDQPQHF. The CDR3 bases are TGTGCCAGCAGCCAATTTGGGGGCCTTCAAGAGGATCAGCCCCAGCATTTT.

This clonotype was found a few times. The genes are TRBV4-2 and TRBJ2-5; weak D call: TRBD2 (5 bases). The V and J ends lost 4 bases and 6 bases respectively, with 18 bases between them. This CDR3 is 15 amino acids long. Germline V gene data show CDR1 as LGHNA and CDR2 as YNFKEQ. The CDR3 region has the DNA TGTGCCAGCAGCCCCCCGGGGTCCGAAGTGAAGACCCAGTACTTC. Translation: CASSPPGSEVKTQYF.

This clonotype occurred many times. V is TRBV20-1 and J is TRBJ2-2; possible D gene TRBD1, 5 bases. Germline V gene lookup returns CDR1 DFQATT and CDR2 SNEGSKA (reference sequence). There are 15 residues in the CDR3. Trimming removed 0 bases from V and 7 bases from J, with 15 bases in between. CDR3 loop: CSARDQGQGGGELFF. CDR3 sequence (DNA): TGCAGTGCTAGAGATCAGGGCCAAGGTGGCGGGGAGCTGTTTTTT.

This clonotype has at least ten counts. The rearrangement links TRBV25-1 to TRBJ2-4, with a tentative D call TRBD1 (5 bases). V lost 8 bases to trimming and J lost 6 bases, with 14 bases between them. Germline CDR1 MGHDK, CDR2 SYGVNS. The length of the CDR3 is 13 residues. CDR3 nucleotides: TGTGCCAGCTCCCCCCCAGGGATAAACATTCAGTACTTC. It translates to CASSPPGINIQYF.

The sample holds many counts of this clonotype. CDR3: CSARVASEYTDTQYF. CDR3 nucleotides: TGCAGTGCTAGAGTGGCTAGCGAATACACAGATACGCAGTATTTT. The chain joins TRBV20-1 to TRBJ2-3; D is possibly TRBD2 (6 bases). V lost 1 base to trimming and J lost 2 bases, with 13 bases between them. CDR1 is DFQATT and CDR2 is SNEGSKA in the germline V gene (reference sequence). This CDR3 has 15 amino acids.